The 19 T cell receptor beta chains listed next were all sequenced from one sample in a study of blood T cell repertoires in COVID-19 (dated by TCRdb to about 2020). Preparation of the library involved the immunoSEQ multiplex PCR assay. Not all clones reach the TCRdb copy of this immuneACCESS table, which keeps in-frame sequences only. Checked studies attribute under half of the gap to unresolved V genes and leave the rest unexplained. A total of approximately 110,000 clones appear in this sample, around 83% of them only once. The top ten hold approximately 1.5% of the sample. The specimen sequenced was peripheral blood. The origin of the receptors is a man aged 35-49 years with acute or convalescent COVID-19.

CDR3 DNA sequence: TGTGCCAGCAGCCACAGGGGATTCGCGAGATACACCTTC. This gives the protein CASSHRGFARYTF. The rearrangement links TRBV2 to TRBJ1-2, with TRBD1 identical over 7 bases. Germline loops: CDR1 SNHLY, CDR2 FYNNEI. The CDR3 runs to 13 residues. J lost 11 bases, V lost 6 bases, and 12 bases had no gene match.

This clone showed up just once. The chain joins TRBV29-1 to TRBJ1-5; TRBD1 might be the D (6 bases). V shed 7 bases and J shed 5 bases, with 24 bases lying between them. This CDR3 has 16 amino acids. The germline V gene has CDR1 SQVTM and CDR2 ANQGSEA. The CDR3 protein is CSALIPGHLGDQPQHF. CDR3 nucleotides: TGCAGCGCACTTATCCCGGGACATTTAGGGGATCAGCCCCAGCATTTT.

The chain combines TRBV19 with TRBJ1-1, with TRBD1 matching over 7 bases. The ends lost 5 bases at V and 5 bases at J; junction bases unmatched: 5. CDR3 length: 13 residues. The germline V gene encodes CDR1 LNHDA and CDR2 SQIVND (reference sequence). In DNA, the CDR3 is TGTGCCAGTAGTTCAGGGGGTTGGACTGAAGCTTTCTTT. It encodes CASSSGGWTEAFF.

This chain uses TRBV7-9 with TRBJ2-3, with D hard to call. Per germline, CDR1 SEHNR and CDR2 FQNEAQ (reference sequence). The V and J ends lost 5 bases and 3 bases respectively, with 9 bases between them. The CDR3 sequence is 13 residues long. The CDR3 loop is CASSMVGTDTQYF. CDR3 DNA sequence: TGTGCCAGCAGCATGGTCGGTACAGATACGCAGTATTTT.

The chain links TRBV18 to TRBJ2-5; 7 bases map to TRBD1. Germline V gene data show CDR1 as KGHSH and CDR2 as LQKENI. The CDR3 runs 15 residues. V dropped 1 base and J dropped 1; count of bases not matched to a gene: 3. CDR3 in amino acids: CASSPHRGVQETQYF. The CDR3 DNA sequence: TGTGCCAGCTCACCACACAGGGGAGTCCAAGAGACCCAGTACTTC.

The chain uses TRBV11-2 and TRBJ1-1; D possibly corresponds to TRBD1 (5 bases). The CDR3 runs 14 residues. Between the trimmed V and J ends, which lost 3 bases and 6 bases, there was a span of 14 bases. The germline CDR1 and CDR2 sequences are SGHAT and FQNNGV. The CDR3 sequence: CASSFRRDVPEAFF. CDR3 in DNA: TGTGCCAGCAGCTTTAGGAGGGACGTCCCTGAAGCTTTCTTT.

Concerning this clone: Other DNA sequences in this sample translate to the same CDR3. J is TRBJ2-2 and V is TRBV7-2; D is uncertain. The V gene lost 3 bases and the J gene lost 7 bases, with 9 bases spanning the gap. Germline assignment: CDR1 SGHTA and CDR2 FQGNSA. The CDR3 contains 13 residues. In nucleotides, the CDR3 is TGTGCCAGCAGCTTCCGTAACGGCGGGGAGCTGTTTTTT. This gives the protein CASSFRNGGELFF.

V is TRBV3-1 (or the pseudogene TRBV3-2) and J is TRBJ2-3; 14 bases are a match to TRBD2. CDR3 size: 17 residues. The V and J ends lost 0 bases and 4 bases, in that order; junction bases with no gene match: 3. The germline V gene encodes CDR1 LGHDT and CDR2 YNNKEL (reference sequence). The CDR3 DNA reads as TGTGCCAGCAGCCAAGAGGGACTAGCGGGAGTCCCAGATACGCAGTATTTT. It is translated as CASSQEGLAGVPDTQYF.

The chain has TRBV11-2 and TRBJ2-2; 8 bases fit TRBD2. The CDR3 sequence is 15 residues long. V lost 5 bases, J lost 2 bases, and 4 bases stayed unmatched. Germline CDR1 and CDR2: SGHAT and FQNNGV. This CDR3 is CASSPSGGNTGELFF. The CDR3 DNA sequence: TGTGCCAGCAGCCCGAGCGGGGGTAACACCGGGGAGCTGTTTTTT.

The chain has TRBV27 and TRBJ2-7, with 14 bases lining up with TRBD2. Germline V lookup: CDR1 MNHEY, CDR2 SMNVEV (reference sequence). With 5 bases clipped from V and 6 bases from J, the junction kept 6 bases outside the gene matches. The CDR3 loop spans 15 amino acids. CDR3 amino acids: CASSPGTSGSFEQYF. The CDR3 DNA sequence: TGTGCCAGCAGTCCAGGGACTAGCGGGAGTTTCGAGCAGTACTTC.

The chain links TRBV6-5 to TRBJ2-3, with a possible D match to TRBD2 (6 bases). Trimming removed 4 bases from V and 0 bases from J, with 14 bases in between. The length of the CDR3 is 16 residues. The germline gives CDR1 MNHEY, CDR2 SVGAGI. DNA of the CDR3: TGTGCCAGCAGTTTAGGCGGGAAGGGAAGCACAGATACGCAGTATTTT. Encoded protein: CASSLGGKGSTDTQYF.

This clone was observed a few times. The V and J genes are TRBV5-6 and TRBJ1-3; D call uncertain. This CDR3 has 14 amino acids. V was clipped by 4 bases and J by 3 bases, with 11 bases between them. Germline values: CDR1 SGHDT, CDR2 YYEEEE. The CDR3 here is CASSRRTVGNTIYF. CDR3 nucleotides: TGTGCCAGCAGCCGACGGACTGTTGGAAACACCATATATTTT.

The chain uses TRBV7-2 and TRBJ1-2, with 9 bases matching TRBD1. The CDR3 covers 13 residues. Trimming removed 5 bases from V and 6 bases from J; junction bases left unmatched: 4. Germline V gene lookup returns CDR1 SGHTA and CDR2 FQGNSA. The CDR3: CASSSRDRDGYTF. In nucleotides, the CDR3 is TGTGCCAGCAGCAGCCGGGACAGGGATGGCTACACCTTC. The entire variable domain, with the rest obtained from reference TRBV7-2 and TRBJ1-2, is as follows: GAGVSQSPSNKVTEKGKDVELRCDPISGHTALYWYRQSLGQGLEFLIYFQGNSAPDKSGLPSDRFSAERTGGSVSTLTIQRTQQEDSAVYLCASSSRDRDGYTFGSGTRLTVV.

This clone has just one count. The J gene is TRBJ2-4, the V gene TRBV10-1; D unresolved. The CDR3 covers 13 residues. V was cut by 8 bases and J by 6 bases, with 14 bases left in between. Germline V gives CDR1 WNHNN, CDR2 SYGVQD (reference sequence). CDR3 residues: CASAEADRNIQYF. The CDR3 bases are TGCGCCAGCGCCGAGGCAGACCGAAACATTCAGTACTTC.

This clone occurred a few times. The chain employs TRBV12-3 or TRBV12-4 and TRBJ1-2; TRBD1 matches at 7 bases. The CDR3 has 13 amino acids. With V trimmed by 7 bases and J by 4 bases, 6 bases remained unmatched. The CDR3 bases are TGTGCCAGCACCCGCGGGACAGTCTATGGCTACACCTTC. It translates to CASTRGTVYGYTF.

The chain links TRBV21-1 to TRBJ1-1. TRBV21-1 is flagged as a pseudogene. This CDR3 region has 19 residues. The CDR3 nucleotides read TGTGCCAGCAGCAAAGTTCCTCTGTCCCCGAGGAGACTGAACACTGAAGCTTTCTTT. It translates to CASSKVPLSPRRLNTEAFF.

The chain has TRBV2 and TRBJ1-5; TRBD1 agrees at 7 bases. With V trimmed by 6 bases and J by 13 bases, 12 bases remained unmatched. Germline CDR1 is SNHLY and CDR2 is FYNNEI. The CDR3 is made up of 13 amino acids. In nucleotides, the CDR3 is TGTGCCAGCAGGACAGGGTCAGGAAGCCCGCAGCATTTT. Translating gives CASRTGSGSPQHF.

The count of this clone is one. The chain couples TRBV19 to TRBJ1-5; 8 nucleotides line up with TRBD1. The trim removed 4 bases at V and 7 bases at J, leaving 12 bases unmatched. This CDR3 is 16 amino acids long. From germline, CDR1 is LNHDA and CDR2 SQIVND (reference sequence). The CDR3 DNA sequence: TGTGCCAGTAGTACCCGAGGACAGGGCAACGAACAGCCCCAGCATTTT. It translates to CASSTRGQGNEQPQHF.

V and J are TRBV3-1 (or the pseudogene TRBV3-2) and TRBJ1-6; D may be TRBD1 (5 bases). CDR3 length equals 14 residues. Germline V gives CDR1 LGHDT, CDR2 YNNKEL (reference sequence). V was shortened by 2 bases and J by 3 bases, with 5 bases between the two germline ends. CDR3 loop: CASSQQGYNSPLHF. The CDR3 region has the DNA TGTGCCAGCAGCCAACAGGGCTATAATTCACCCCTCCACTTT.